The 18 T cell receptor beta chains in this list originate from one sample, sequenced in a study of blood T cell repertoires in COVID-19 (dated by TCRdb to about 2020). Libraries were prepared through the immunoSEQ multiplex PCR assay. TCRdb mirrors the immuneACCESS table, restricted to in-frame sequences. Some clones are absent from its copies; in checked studies, under half trace to an unresolved V gene, and the reason for the others is unknown. This sample holds fewer than 300,000 clones; about 91% were observed only once. In total, the top ten clones hold roughly 1.2% of the sample. Sequencing was carried out using PBMCs or T cells enriched from blood (not recorded which). These receptors all come from a woman between 35 and 50 years old with acute COVID-19.

This rearrangement joins TRBV30 to TRBJ2-3; 11 bases fit TRBD2. Trimming cost V 5 bases and J 4 bases; bases outside gene matches: 8. The germline CDR1 and CDR2 sequences are GTSNPN and SVGIG (reference sequence). The length of the CDR3 is 15 residues. The DNA for the CDR3 is TGTGCCTGGGGCACACTAGCGGGAGTTTCAGATACGCAGTATTTT. This encodes CAWGTLAGVSDTQYF.

The J gene is TRBJ2-5, the V gene TRBV7-9; no clear D. The CDR3 has 14 residues. The germline V gene encodes CDR1 SEHNR and CDR2 FQNEAQ (reference sequence). V lost 2 bases, J lost 0 bases, and 7 bases lay in between. CDR3 coding DNA: TGTGCCAGCAGCTTAAATCCCAACCAAGAGACCCAGTACTTC. Its translation is CASSLNPNQETQYF.

V is TRBV24-1 and J is TRBJ2-3, with a possible D match to TRBD2 (5 bases). This CDR3 is built from 14 residues. Trimming removed 4 bases at V and 6 bases at J, with 13 bases between. Germline values: CDR1 KGHDR, CDR2 SFDVKD. The DNA for the CDR3 is TGTGCCACCAGTGACCCAAACGGGATGGATACGCAGTATTTT. Encoded protein: CATSDPNGMDTQYF.

This sequence joins TRBV5-5 and TRBJ2-3; D ambiguous. V was shortened by 2 bases and J by 8 bases, with 21 bases between the two germline ends. Germline lookup yields CDR1 SGHKS and CDR2 YYEKEE (reference sequence). The CDR3 is 16 amino acids. The CDR3: CASSFNLVGAAVTQYF. The CDR3 bases are TGTGCCAGCAGCTTTAATCTAGTGGGTGCTGCAGTTACGCAGTATTTT.

This chain joins TRBV6-6 and TRBJ1-4; the D gene is possibly TRBD1 (6 bases). The CDR3 is 13 residues long. Trimming cost V 6 bases and J 5 bases, with 10 bases left between them. CDR1 and CDR2 from the germline V gene are MNHNY and SVGAGI (reference sequence). CDR3 nucleotide sequence: TGTGCCAGCAGACTCGGACAGAATGAAAAACTGTTTTTT. It specifies CASRLGQNEKLFF.

This chain uses TRBV10-3 with TRBJ2-7; D is ambiguous. This CDR3 is 14 amino acids long. Trimming took off 6 bases at V and 6 bases at J, with 18 bases between the two ends. Germline V gene sequence: CDR1 ENHRY, CDR2 SYGVKD. The CDR3 region is CAISNPNSHLEQYF. DNA of the CDR3: TGTGCCATCAGCAACCCGAACAGCCATCTCGAGCAGTACTTC.

This clone was seen only once. The chain recombines TRBV7-6 with TRBJ2-2; 13 bases are a match to TRBD2. Germline values: CDR1 SGHVS, CDR2 FNYEAQ. The CDR3 runs 21 residues. The junction had 18 bases not matched to a gene; V was cut back by 4 bases and J by 4 bases. This CDR3 is CASSSWDTGTSGKRATGELFF. As DNA, the CDR3 is TGTGCCAGCAGCTCCTGGGACACCGGGACTAGCGGGAAGCGCGCCACCGGGGAGCTGTTTTTT.

The chain has TRBV9 and TRBJ2-1, with D perhaps matching TRBD2 (6 bases). CDR1 is SGDLS, CDR2 YYNGEE, per germline. This CDR3 has 15 residues. V lost 3 bases, J lost 4 bases, and 14 bases lay in between. The CDR3 is CASSGGTGVYNEQFF. The CDR3 region has the DNA TGTGCCAGCAGCGGGGGTACGGGAGTATACAATGAGCAGTTCTTC. Based on the CDR3 plus reference TRBV9 and TRBJ2-1, the full variable domain is DSGVTQTPKHLITATGQRVTLRCSPRSGDLSVYWYQQSLDQGLQFLIQYYNGEERAKGNILERFSAQQFPDLHSELNLSSLELGDSALYFCASSGGTGVYNEQFFGPGTRLTVL.

This clone was observed a few times. V and J are TRBV5-5 and TRBJ2-5, with D hard to call. The V end lost 0 bases, the J end lost 3 bases, and 6 bases lay between the germline ends. CDR3 length equals 13 residues. CDR1 is SGHKS and CDR2 is YYEKEE in the germline V gene (reference sequence). As DNA, the CDR3 is TGTGCCAGCAGCTTGGTTCCCGAAGAGACCCAGTACTTC. Translating it yields CASSLVPEETQYF.

This CDR3 reads CASSNYRSHNSPLHF. DNA for the CDR3: TGTGCCAGCAGCAACTACAGGAGCCATAATTCACCCCTCCACTTT. V and J are TRBV11-2 and TRBJ1-6; weak D call: TRBD1 (5 bases). Germline V gene lookup returns CDR1 SGHAT and CDR2 FQNNGV. This CDR3 has 15 residues. V lost 5 bases to trimming and J lost 5 bases, with 13 bases between them.

This clone was recorded once. The V and J genes are TRBV5-4 and TRBJ2-1, with 12 nucleotides matching TRBD2. The germline V gene encodes CDR1 SGHNT and CDR2 YYREEE (reference sequence). There are 16 residues in the CDR3. V lost 0 bases and J lost 5; bases outside the gene matches: 3. The CDR3 loop reads CASSLVWTSGNNEQFF. The CDR3 DNA is TGTGCCAGCAGCTTGGTTTGGACTAGCGGGAACAATGAGCAGTTCTTC.

The V call is TRBV10-3, the J call TRBJ2-1; D is perhaps TRBD2 (5 bases). This CDR3 spans 17 amino acids. Germline values: CDR1 ENHRY, CDR2 SYGVKD. Trimming pared 0 bases from V and 0 bases from J, leaving 12 bases between. CDR3 loop: CAISESRAESSYNEQFF. As DNA, the CDR3 is TGTGCCATCAGTGAGTCGAGGGCAGAGAGCTCCTACAATGAGCAGTTCTTC.

This rearrangement joins TRBV7-8 to TRBJ2-5; perhaps TRBD2 as D (5 bases). Per germline, CDR1 SGHVS and CDR2 FQNEAQ. The CDR3 consists of 14 residues. V was clipped by 1 base and J by 5 bases, with 11 bases between them. This chain's CDR3 is CASSLDGVAETQYF. CDR3 coding DNA: TGTGCCAGCAGCTTAGACGGGGTAGCGGAGACCCAGTACTTC.

The V call is TRBV6-4, the J call TRBJ2-1; D gene uncertain. Trimming cost V 5 bases and J 4 bases, with 12 bases left between them. CDR3 length: 14 residues. CDR1 and CDR2 from the germline V gene are MRHNA and SNTAGT. CDR3: CASSLELSYNEQFF. The CDR3 nucleotides read TGTGCCAGCAGTTTGGAGTTGAGTTACAATGAGCAGTTCTTC.

The V call is TRBV3-1 (or the pseudogene TRBV3-2), the J call TRBJ2-5; 8 bases fit TRBD1. V was pared by 4 bases and J by 5 bases, with 12 bases of the junction left unmatched. The CDR3 has 16 amino acids. Germline V gives CDR1 LGHDT, CDR2 YNNKEL (reference sequence). For the CDR3, the DNA is TGTGCCAGCAGCCTCCCCCCAACAGGGGGTGGGGAGACCCAGTACTTC. Its protein product is CASSLPPTGGGETQYF.

The chain is built from TRBV24-1 and TRBJ2-3, with a weak D call TRBD1 (5 bases). The CDR3 is made up of 16 amino acids. CDR1 is KGHDR and CDR2 is SFDVKD in the germline V gene. V lost 4 bases and J 0 bases, leaving 13 bases between the germline ends. CDR3 DNA: TGTGCCACCAGTGACCCCGTGGGGCAGAGCACAGATACGCAGTATTTT. Translated, it gives CATSDPVGQSTDTQYF.

The V and J genes are TRBV28 and TRBJ1-3, with D hard to call. There are 15 residues in the CDR3. Germline values: CDR1 MDHEN, CDR2 SYDVKM. Trimming removed 1 base at V and 3 bases at J, with 10 bases between. Here the CDR3 reads CASSLSFRFGNTIYF. The CDR3 DNA follows: TGTGCCAGCAGTTTATCGTTCAGGTTTGGAAACACCATATATTTT.

The chain has TRBV21-1 and TRBJ2-7; TRBD2, the D gene given by the table, was not confirmed from the DNA. TRBV21-1 is noted as a pseudogene. The CDR3 length is 12 residues. Here the CDR3 DNA reads TGTGCCAGCAGCAAAGCGGGAGGCGAGCAGTACTTC. Its protein product is CASSKAGGEQYF.